These 18 T cell receptor beta chains originate from one sample sequenced in a study of CD8 T cells in Susac syndrome. The RNA, about 0.45 to 1 ug, was put through reverse transcription using random hexamers. TCRdb re-called the immunoSEQ multiplex PCR reads with MiXCR, one entry per CDR3 protein. This table has approximately 80,000 distinct CDR3 sequences, approximately 95% appearing once. The sequenced material came from CD8+ T cells from PBMCs. These receptors were taken from a human donor with Susac syndrome.

This chain links TRBV15 with TRBJ1-2; D remains ambiguous. Trimming removed 2 bases at V and 1 base at J, with 17 bases between. Germline assignment: CDR1 LNHNV and CDR2 YYDKDF (reference sequence). The CDR3 is 17 residues long. CDR3 sequence (DNA): TGTGCCACCAGCAGAACCTCTTCACTAGACTTTAACTATGGCTACACCTTC. This encodes CATSRTSSLDFNYGYTF. The whole variable domain, filled in from reference TRBV15 and TRBJ1-2, reads DAMVIQNPRYQVTQFGKPVTLSCSQTLNHNVMYWYQQKSSQAPKLLFHYYDKDFNNEADTPDNFQSRRPNTSFCFLDIRSPGLGDTAMYLCATSRTSSLDFNYGYTFGSGTRLTVV.

This chain connects TRBV9 to TRBJ2-7; TRBD2 agrees at 8 bases. The germline V gene encodes CDR1 SGDLS and CDR2 YYNGEE. Unmatched junction bases numbered 2, after V lost 3 bases and J lost 3 bases. This CDR3 comprises 13 residues. As DNA, the CDR3 is TGTGCCAGCAGCGGCGGGACTAGCTACGAGCAGTACTTC. Translation gives CASSGGTSYEQYF.

V usage is TRBV27 and J usage is TRBJ2-7; 8 positions match TRBD2. CDR1 and CDR2 from the germline V gene are MNHEY and SMNVEV (reference sequence). The CDR3 totals 14 residues. V was clipped by 3 bases and J by 2 bases; unmatched bases: 3. In nucleotides, the CDR3 is TGTGCCAGCAGTTTCGGGGGGGCGGCCTACGAGCAGTACTTC. This encodes CASSFGGAAYEQYF.

The chain links TRBV7-2 to TRBJ2-1, with 13 nucleotides matching TRBD2. The CDR3 length is 19 residues. CDR1 is SGHTA, CDR2 FQGNSA, per germline. After removal of 3 bases from V and 0 bases from J, the junction contained 8 bases not matched to a gene. The CDR3 sequence is CASSFRLAGGPSSYNEQFF. Here the CDR3 DNA reads TGTGCCAGCAGCTTTCGACTAGCGGGGGGCCCTAGCTCCTACAATGAGCAGTTCTTC. Complete variable domain (other parts from reference TRBV7-2 and TRBJ2-1): GAGVSQSPSNKVTEKGKDVELRCDPISGHTALYWYRQSLGQGLEFLIYFQGNSAPDKSGLPSDRFSAERTGGSVSTLTIQRTQQEDSAVYLCASSFRLAGGPSSYNEQFFGPGTRLTVL.

In this sample, this clonotype turned up once. This rearrangement joins TRBV6-2 or TRBV6-3 to TRBJ2-7, with D possibly TRBD1 on 5 matching bases. V was clipped by 8 bases and J by 5 bases, with 25 bases between them. The CDR3 length is 16 residues. Germline V gene sequence: CDR1 MNHEY, CDR2 SVGEGT. The CDR3 region is CASGRLLGAVFDEQYF. The CDR3 DNA reads TGTGCCAGCGGGCGCCTATTAGGGGCGGTTTTCGACGAGCAGTACTTC.

This sequence joins TRBV12-5 and TRBJ2-2, with 11 bases fitting TRBD2. The CDR3 consists of 16 residues. Germline V gene sequence: CDR1 LGHNT, CDR2 FRNRAP. Trimming at V came to 1 base and at J to 3 bases, leaving 1 base not matched to a gene. DNA for the CDR3: TGTGCTAGTGGTTTGGCTAGCGGGGGGTACACCGGGGAGCTGTTTTTT. Protein product: CASGLASGGYTGELFF. Using reference TRBV12-5 and TRBJ2-2 for the parts outside the CDR3, the full variable domain is DARVTQTPRHKVTEMGQEVTMRCQPILGHNTVFWYRQTMMQGLELLAYFRNRAPLDDSGMPKDRFSAEMPDATLATLKIQPSEPRDSAVYFCASGLASGGYTGELFFGEGSRLTVL.

The rearrangement joins TRBV28 to TRBJ1-1; D is unclear. The germline V gene encodes CDR1 MDHEN and CDR2 SYDVKM. The CDR3 is made up of 14 amino acids. V gave up 3 bases and J gave up 6 bases, with 14 bases separating them. The CDR3 is CASSLEDTNPEAFF. CDR3 sequence (DNA): TGTGCCAGCAGTTTGGAAGACACCAACCCTGAAGCTTTCTTT.

This sequence joins TRBV12-3 or TRBV12-4 and TRBJ2-7; the match to TRBD1 covers 8 bases. V lost 6 bases to trimming and J lost 2 bases; unmatched junction nucleotides: 9. CDR3 length equals 15 residues. Here the CDR3 reads CASSARQGPTYEQYF. DNA for the CDR3: TGTGCCAGCAGCGCGCGACAGGGGCCCACCTACGAGCAGTACTTC.

This clonotype occurred once. The CDR3 nucleotides are TGTGCCAGCAGTTTTGATAGCGGGGGCACAGATACGCAGTATTTT. Protein sequence: CASSFDSGGTDTQYF. This chain uses TRBV7-2 with TRBJ2-3, with 8 bases that match TRBD2. CDR3 length equals 15 residues. Germline CDR1 SGHTA, CDR2 FQGNSA. J was trimmed by 1 base and V by 6 bases; bases with no gene match: 6.

The J gene is TRBJ1-2, the V gene TRBV5-3; D uncertain. TRBV5-3 is designated an ORF whose function remains uncertain. This CDR3 region has 13 residues. Deletions cut 0 bases from V and 4 bases from J, with 7 bases between. This chain's CDR3 is CARSLVGFYGYTF. CDR3 sequence (DNA): TGTGCCAGAAGCTTGGTTGGATTCTATGGCTACACCTTC.

The CDR3 here is CASTSLSGANVLTF. In DNA form, the CDR3 reads TGTGCCAGCACCAGCCTCTCTGGGGCCAACGTCCTGACTTTC. The chain uses TRBV7-9 and TRBJ2-6; D unresolved. Looked up from germline, CDR1 is SEHNR and CDR2 is FQNEAQ (reference sequence). V shed 7 bases and J shed 0 bases, with 7 bases lying between them. The CDR3 covers 14 residues.

This clonotype occurred a few times. J is TRBJ2-3 and V is TRBV11-2, with TRBD2 matching 11 bases. Germline V CDR1 and CDR2: SGHAT, FQNNGV. Trimming cost V 5 bases and J 1 base; bases outside gene matches: 5. The CDR3 totals 16 residues. The CDR3 sequence: CASSAGGLAGTDTQYF. The CDR3 region has the DNA TGTGCCAGCAGCGCCGGGGGACTAGCGGGCACAGATACGCAGTATTTT. The full variable domain, rest sourced from reference TRBV11-2 and TRBJ2-3, is EAGVAQSPRYKIIEKRQSVAFWCNPISGHATLYWYQQILGQGPKLLIQFQNNGVVDDSQLPKDRFSAERLKGVDSTLKIQPAKLEDSAVYLCASSAGGLAGTDTQYFGPGTRLTVL.

CDR3 loop: CASSLGREDSYGYTF. In nucleotides, the CDR3 is TGTGCCAGCAGCTTAGGCCGAGAAGACAGCTATGGCTACACCTTC. This chain connects TRBV7-9 to TRBJ1-2; perhaps TRBD1 as D (5 bases). The germline V gene encodes CDR1 SEHNR and CDR2 FQNEAQ (reference sequence). V lost 1 base to trimming and J lost 4 bases, with 13 bases between them. This CDR3 has 15 residues. Variable domain in full (rest from reference TRBV7-9 and TRBJ1-2): DTGVSQNPRHKITKRGQNVTFRCDPISEHNRLYWYRQTLGQGPEFLTYFQNEAQLEKSRLLSDRFSAERPKGSFSTLEIQRTEQGDSAMYLCASSLGREDSYGYTFGSGTRLTVV.

The V call is TRBV28, the J call TRBJ2-5; D remains unclear. The V gene's germline CDR1 is MDHEN and CDR2 SYDVKM. This CDR3 has 14 residues. V lost 5 bases, J lost 1 base, and 11 bases lay in between. This chain's CDR3 is CASSGSGSQETQYF. CDR3 sequence (DNA): TGTGCCAGCAGTGGATCAGGTTCCCAAGAGACCCAGTACTTC.

The genes are TRBV20-1 and TRBJ1-1; D is uncertain. The CDR3 extends over 11 amino acids. Per the germline V gene, CDR1 is DFQATT and CDR2 is SNEGSKA (reference sequence). V lost 5 bases and J lost 3, with 7 bases in between. The CDR3 reads CSAPRYTEAFF. CDR3 DNA: TGCAGTGCTCCCAGGTACACTGAAGCTTTCTTT.

In its sample, this clonotype was seen once. The chain recombines TRBV9 with TRBJ2-1; TRBD2 matches at 9 bases. This CDR3 comprises 15 residues. CDR1 and CDR2 (germline): SGDLS, YYNGEE. The J segment lost 5 bases and the V segment lost 2 bases, leaving 5 bases of the junction unmatched. The CDR3 bases are TGTGCCAGCAGCGTGGCTAGCGGGGTCCACAATGAGCAGTTCTTC. Its translation: CASSVASGVHNEQFF.

The chain employs TRBV5-1 and TRBJ1-2; maybe TRBD1 (6 bases). CDR1 is SGHRS, CDR2 YFSETQ, per germline. Trimming took off 0 bases at V and 5 bases at J, with 11 bases between the two ends. The CDR3 is 14 amino acids. CDR3 coding DNA: TGCGCCAGCAGCTTGGGGGTGGGGGCGTATGGCTACACCTTC. Residues: CASSLGVGAYGYTF.

DNA of the CDR3: TGTGCCAGCAGCTTATCGACTTTCAAAAACATTCAGTACTTC. Translated, it gives CASSLSTFKNIQYF. The rearrangement joins TRBV7-8 to TRBJ2-4; D ambiguous. Trimming left V 2 bases short and J 3 bases short, with 8 bases between. From germline, CDR1 is SGHVS and CDR2 FQNEAQ. The CDR3 spans 14 residues.